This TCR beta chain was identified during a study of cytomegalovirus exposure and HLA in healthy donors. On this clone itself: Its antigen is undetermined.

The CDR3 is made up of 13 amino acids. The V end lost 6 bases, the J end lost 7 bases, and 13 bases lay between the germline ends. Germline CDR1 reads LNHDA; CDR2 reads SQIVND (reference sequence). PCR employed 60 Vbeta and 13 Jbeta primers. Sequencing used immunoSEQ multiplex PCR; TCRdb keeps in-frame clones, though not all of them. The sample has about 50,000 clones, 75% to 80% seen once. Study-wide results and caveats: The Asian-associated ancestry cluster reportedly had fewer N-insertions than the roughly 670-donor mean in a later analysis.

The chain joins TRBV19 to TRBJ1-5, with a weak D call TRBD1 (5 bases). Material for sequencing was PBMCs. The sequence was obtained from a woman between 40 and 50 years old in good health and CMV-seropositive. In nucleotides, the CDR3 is TGTGCCAGTAGGGTCAGGGTCGGACAGCCCCAGCATTTT. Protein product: CASRVRVGQPQHF.